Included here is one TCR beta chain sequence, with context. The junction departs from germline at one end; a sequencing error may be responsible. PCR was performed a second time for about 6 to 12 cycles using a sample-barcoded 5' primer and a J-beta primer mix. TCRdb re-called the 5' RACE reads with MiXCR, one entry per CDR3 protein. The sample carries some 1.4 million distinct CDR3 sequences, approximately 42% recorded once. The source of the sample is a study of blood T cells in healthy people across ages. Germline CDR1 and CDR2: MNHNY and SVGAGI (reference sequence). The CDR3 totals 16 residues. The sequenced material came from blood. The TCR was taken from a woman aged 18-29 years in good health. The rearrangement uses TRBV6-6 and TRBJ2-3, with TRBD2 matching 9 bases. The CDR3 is CASSYSTSGSRDTQYF. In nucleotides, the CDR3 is TGTGCCAGCAGTTACTCGACTAGCGGAAGCAGAGATACGCAGTATTTT.